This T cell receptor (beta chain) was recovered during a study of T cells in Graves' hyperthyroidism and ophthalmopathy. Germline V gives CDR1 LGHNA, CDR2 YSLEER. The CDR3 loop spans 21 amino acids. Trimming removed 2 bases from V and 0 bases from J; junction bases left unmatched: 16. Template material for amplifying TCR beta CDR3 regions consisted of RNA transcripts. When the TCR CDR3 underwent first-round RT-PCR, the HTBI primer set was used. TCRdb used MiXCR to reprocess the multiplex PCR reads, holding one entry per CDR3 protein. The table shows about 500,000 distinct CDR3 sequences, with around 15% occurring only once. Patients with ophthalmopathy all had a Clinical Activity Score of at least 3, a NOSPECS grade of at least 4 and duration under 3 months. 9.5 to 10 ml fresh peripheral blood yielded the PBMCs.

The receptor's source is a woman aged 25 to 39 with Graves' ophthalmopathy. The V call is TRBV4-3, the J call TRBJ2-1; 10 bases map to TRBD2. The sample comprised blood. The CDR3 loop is CASSQPTAPRRTSGSYNEQFF. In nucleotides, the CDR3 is TGCGCCAGCAGCCAACCAACAGCTCCCCGGCGGACTAGCGGCTCCTACAATGAGCAGTTCTTC.